These 21 T cell receptor beta chains came from one sample sequenced in a study of T-cell reconstitution after alpha-beta-depleted transplantation in children (dated by TCRdb to between 2015 and 2016). Receptor libraries were prepared by PCR. For sequencing, an Illumina HiSeq 2500 was employed. TCR libraries were prepared with molecular barcoding, using unique molecular identifiers to normalize TCRbeta repertoire quantification. TCRdb took the public reads, trimmed them with fastp at Q25, ran MiXCR for clone calling and kept in-frame beta chains. Each CDR3 protein gets just one entry, which takes the most common genes and DNA from the rows behind it. The sample table holds about 590,000 distinct CDR3 sequences, of which over 10% were seen once. Over 2% of the sample is in the top ten clones. Reading the label with the study, this specimen's treatment or condition is: allogeneic hematopoietic cell transplantation with graft depleted of TCRalphabeta T cells and CD19 B cells.

The material was PBMCs, mostly from graft donor cells, obtained 360 days after TCRalphabeta/CD19-depleted stem cell transplant. The receptors were gathered from a male patient aged 5 to 17 who had a stem cell transplant for acute myeloid leukemia, so the T cells may come from the graft donor.

At least ten counts were recorded for this clonotype. The chain couples TRBV20-1 to TRBJ2-1, with TRBD2 matching over 9 bases. V trimming: 0 bases; J trimming: 9 bases; junction bases outside the gene matches: 9. This CDR3 comprises 15 residues. The V gene's germline CDR1 is DFQATT and CDR2 SNEGSKA (reference sequence). The CDR3 spells CSARDWLAGMSEQFF. CDR3 bases: TGCAGTGCTAGAGATTGGCTAGCGGGAATGAGTGAGCAGTTCTTC.

The V call is TRBV4-3, the J call TRBJ2-5; D gene unclear. Germline CDR1 is LGHNA and CDR2 is YSLEER. The V and J ends lost 1 base and 5 bases respectively, with 8 bases between them. The CDR3 length is 13 residues. The CDR3 sequence: CASSQARAETQYF. DNA of the CDR3: TGCGCCAGCAGCCAAGCCCGAGCGGAGACCCAGTACTTC.

This clonotype was detected only once. CDR3 loop: CASSFGSGGLPYEQYF. The CDR3 nucleotides are TGTGCCAGCAGCTTTGGGTCAGGGGGTTTACCCTACGAGCAGTACTTC. This chain uses TRBV7-2 with TRBJ2-7; 7 bases are a match to TRBD1. J lost 2 bases, V lost 3 bases, and 10 bases had no gene match. This CDR3 contains 16 residues. The germline V gene has CDR1 SGHTA and CDR2 FQGNSA.

The J gene is TRBJ2-7, the V gene TRBV20-1, with D perhaps matching TRBD1 (6 bases). V was pared by 0 bases and J by 8 bases, with 14 bases between. The CDR3 runs 13 residues. Germline V gene data show CDR1 as DFQATT and CDR2 as SNEGSKA (reference sequence). CDR3 region: CSARDARDNQQYF. The CDR3 nucleotides read TGCAGTGCTAGAGATGCCCGGGACAACCAGCAGTACTTC.

The chain recombines TRBV10-3 with TRBJ1-2; 7 positions match TRBD1. Germline V gene data show CDR1 as ENHRY and CDR2 as SYGVKD. The CDR3 runs to 12 residues. The J segment lost 2 bases and the V segment lost 8 bases, leaving 2 bases of the junction unmatched. CDR3: CAILQGNYGYTF. CDR3 DNA: TGTGCCATCCTACAGGGGAACTATGGCTACACCTTC.

This clonotype appeared many times. The chain is built from TRBV14 and TRBJ2-3; TRBD1 is a possible D gene (5 bases). The V and J ends lost 4 bases and 0 bases respectively, with 17 bases between them. CDR1 is SGHDN, CDR2 FVKESK, per germline. This CDR3 is built from 17 residues. CDR3 sequence: CASSPGAVVKSTDTQYF. The DNA for the CDR3 is TGTGCCAGCAGCCCTGGGGCGGTCGTGAAGAGCACAGATACGCAGTATTTT.

This clonotype came up a few times. The J gene is TRBJ1-2, the V gene TRBV12-3 or TRBV12-4; tentatively, D is TRBD1 (5 bases). V lost 5 bases, J lost 4 bases, and 23 bases lay in between. The length of the CDR3 is 17 residues. The CDR3 DNA is TGTGCCAGCAGTCTCTCCCTGGGGGGGAGAGTCCCCTATGGCTACACCTTC. This codes for CASSLSLGGRVPYGYTF.

The chain couples TRBV11-2 to TRBJ2-7; 7 bases align to TRBD1. CDR3 length: 20 residues. Germline CDR1 SGHAT, CDR2 FQNNGV. The V segment lost 5 bases and the J segment 0 bases; nucleotides outside the gene matches: 22. The CDR3: CASSPPRGRTGRVYSYEQYF. The CDR3 nucleotides are TGTGCCAGCAGCCCCCCTAGGGGGCGGACCGGGCGGGTCTACTCCTACGAGCAGTACTTC.

The CDR3 nucleotides read TGTGCCAGCAGCCAAAGGGGTGCTACTAATGAAAAACTGTTTTTT. It translates to CASSQRGATNEKLFF. This chain uses TRBV3-1 with TRBJ1-4, with D tentatively TRBD1 (5 bases). This CDR3 is built from 15 residues. V was trimmed by 2 bases and J by 2 bases, leaving 9 bases between them. Germline CDR1 is LGHDT and CDR2 is YNNKEL (reference sequence). Full variable domain (rest looked up from reference TRBV3-1 and TRBJ1-4): DTAVSQTPKYLVTQMGNDKSIKCEQNLGHDTMYWYKQDSKKFLKIMFSYNNKELIINETVPNRFSPKSPDKAHLNLHINSLELGDSAVYFCASSQRGATNEKLFFGSGTQLSVL.

This clonotype was recorded many times. The chain combines TRBV29-1 with TRBJ2-1, with 9 bases that match TRBD2. J was trimmed by 2 bases and V by 4 bases; bases with no gene match: 15. This CDR3 has 18 residues. Germline V gene lookup returns CDR1 SQVTM and CDR2 ANQGSEA. DNA for the CDR3: TGCAGCGTTGGAGGGGGGCTAGCGGGGAGCCTCCCCTACAATGAGCAGTTCTTC. It encodes CSVGGGLAGSLPYNEQFF.

The sample holds many counts of this clonotype. This chain connects TRBV6-2 or TRBV6-3 to TRBJ2-7; D is possibly TRBD1 (5 bases). This CDR3 has 13 residues. Trimming shortened V by 7 bases and J by 3 bases, and 13 bases separated the two germline ends. Germline V gives CDR1 MNHEY, CDR2 SVGEGT. CDR3 loop: CASKGSGIYEQYF. In DNA form, the CDR3 reads TGTGCCAGCAAGGGGTCTGGGATCTACGAGCAGTACTTC.

This clonotype was picked up a small number of times. V and J are TRBV10-3 and TRBJ1-4; the D gene is possibly TRBD1 (6 bases). V was trimmed by 10 bases and J by 6 bases, leaving 15 bases between them. The CDR3 length is 13 residues. CDR1 and CDR2 (germline): ENHRY, SYGVKD. CDR3 in amino acids: CATGASGDEKLFF. CDR3 in DNA: TGTGCCACCGGAGCTTCAGGGGATGAAAAACTGTTTTTT.

This clonotype has a count of ten or more. The chain recombines TRBV14 with TRBJ2-1; TRBD2 agrees at 10 bases. The trim removed 4 bases at V and 4 bases at J, leaving 13 bases unmatched. Germline V gene sequence: CDR1 SGHDN, CDR2 FVKESK. The CDR3 consists of 18 residues. CDR3 DNA: TGTGCCAGCAGCCCCCGATTCCTACTAGCGGGGACGTACAATGAGCAGTTCTTC. It yields the protein CASSPRFLLAGTYNEQFF.

In this sample, this clonotype turned up many times. This chain uses TRBV12-3 or TRBV12-4 with TRBJ1-5, with D perhaps matching TRBD1 (5 bases). Between the trimmed V and J ends, which lost 3 bases and 2 bases, there was a span of 8 bases. The CDR3 loop spans 14 amino acids. The CDR3 here is CASSLGVGNQPQHF. CDR3 nucleotide sequence: TGTGCCAGCAGTTTGGGGGTTGGCAATCAGCCCCAGCATTTT.

This clonotype showed up just a few times. CDR3 in amino acids: CASSQSSGGAIDTQYF. The CDR3 bases are TGTGCCAGCAGCCAATCTAGCGGGGGGGCAATAGATACGCAGTATTTT. The rearrangement links TRBV4-2 to TRBJ2-3; 12 nucleotides line up with TRBD2. Trimming at V came to 2 bases and at J to 5 bases, leaving 5 bases not matched to a gene. Germline CDR1 is LGHNA and CDR2 is YNFKEQ. The CDR3 contains 16 residues.

This CDR3 is CATPGARATGELFF. CDR3 DNA sequence: TGTGCCACCCCAGGCGCGAGAGCCACCGGGGAGCTGTTTTTT. V gene TRBV15 combines with J gene TRBJ2-2; D unclear. The CDR3 length is 14 residues. The V gene's germline CDR1 is LNHNV and CDR2 YYDKDF (reference sequence). Trimming took 8 bases from V and 4 from J, leaving 14 bases between them.

The sample holds many counts of this clonotype. The chain carries TRBV5-1 and TRBJ2-1; the D is unclear. The CDR3 has 16 residues. Trimming took 0 bases from V and 4 from J, leaving 14 bases between them. Germline V gene lookup returns CDR1 SGHRS and CDR2 YFSETQ. The CDR3 bases are TGCGCCAGCAGCTTGGTTAGGCGAGAAGGATACAATGAGCAGTTCTTC. Protein: CASSLVRREGYNEQFF.

The rearrangement uses TRBV12-3 or TRBV12-4 and TRBJ2-1; D might be TRBD2 (6 bases). The ends were cut back, 6 bases at V and 5 bases at J, with 17 bases in the middle. The CDR3 runs to 15 residues. The CDR3 DNA sequence: TGTGCCAGCAGCTTCCTAGCGAGAGCACACAATGAGCAGTTCTTC. It yields the protein CASSFLARAHNEQFF.

This clonotype was picked up a small number of times. The CDR3 spells CASSQGLAGEYEQYF. For the CDR3, the DNA is TGCGCCAGCAGCCAAGGACTAGCGGGAGAATACGAGCAGTACTTC. V gene TRBV4-3 combines with J gene TRBJ2-7, with 12 bases matching TRBD2. The CDR3 is 15 residues long. Germline CDR1 reads LGHNA; CDR2 reads YSLEER. The junction had 2 bases not matched to a gene; V was cut back by 1 base and J by 4 bases.

This sequence joins TRBV18 and TRBJ2-7; TRBD2 might be the D (5 bases). The V and J ends lost 2 bases and 0 bases respectively, with 20 bases between them. This CDR3 comprises 18 residues. Germline lookup yields CDR1 KGHSH and CDR2 LQKENI. The CDR3 loop is CASSPVGMDFETSYEQYF. The CDR3 nucleotides read TGTGCCAGCTCACCAGTTGGTATGGACTTTGAGACCTCCTACGAGCAGTACTTC.

As regards this clonotype: The CDR3 ends on some other residue instead of the conserved phenylalanine or tryptophan, so this is likely a read error. The chain recombines TRBV10-3 with TRBJ2-1, with D hard to call. Looked up from germline, CDR1 is ENHRY and CDR2 is SYGVKD. V was shortened by 4 bases and J by 8 bases, with 6 bases between the two germline ends. The CDR3 is 11 amino acids. CDR3 DNA: TGTGCCATCAGTGTCCTGGATGAGCAGTTCTAC. This gives the protein CAISVLDEQFY.